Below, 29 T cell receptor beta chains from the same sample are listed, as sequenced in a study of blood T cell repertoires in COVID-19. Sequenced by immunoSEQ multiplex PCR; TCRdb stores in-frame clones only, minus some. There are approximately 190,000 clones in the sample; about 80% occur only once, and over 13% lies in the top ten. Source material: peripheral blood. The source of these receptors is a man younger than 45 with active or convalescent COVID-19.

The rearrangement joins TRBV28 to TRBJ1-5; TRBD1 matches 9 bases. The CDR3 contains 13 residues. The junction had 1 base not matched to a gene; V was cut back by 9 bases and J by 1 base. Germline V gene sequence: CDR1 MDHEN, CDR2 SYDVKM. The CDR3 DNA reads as TGTGCCAGTACAGGGGGCAGCAATCAGCCCCAGCATTTT. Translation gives CASTGGSNQPQHF.

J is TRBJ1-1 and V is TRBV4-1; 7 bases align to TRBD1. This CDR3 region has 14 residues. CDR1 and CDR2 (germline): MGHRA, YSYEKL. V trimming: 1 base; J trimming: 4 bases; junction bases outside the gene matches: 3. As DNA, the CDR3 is TGCGCCAGCAGCCAAGTCAACAGGGGCACTGAAGCTTTCTTT. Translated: CASSQVNRGTEAFF.

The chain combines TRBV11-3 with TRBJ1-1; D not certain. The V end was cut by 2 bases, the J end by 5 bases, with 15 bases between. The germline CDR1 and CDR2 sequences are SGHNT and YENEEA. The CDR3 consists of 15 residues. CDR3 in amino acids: CASSLSRGSGTEAFF. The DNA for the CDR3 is TGTGCCAGCAGCTTATCCCGGGGTTCGGGGACTGAAGCTTTCTTT.

The CDR3 spells CASGQDSSYEQYF. The CDR3 DNA is TGTGCCAGCGGACAGGATAGCTCCTACGAGCAGTACTTC. The V gene is TRBV18, the J gene TRBJ2-7; 7 bases map to TRBD1. The CDR3 contains 13 residues. The ends lost 8 bases at V and 0 bases at J; junction bases unmatched: 4. The germline V gene encodes CDR1 KGHSH and CDR2 LQKENI.

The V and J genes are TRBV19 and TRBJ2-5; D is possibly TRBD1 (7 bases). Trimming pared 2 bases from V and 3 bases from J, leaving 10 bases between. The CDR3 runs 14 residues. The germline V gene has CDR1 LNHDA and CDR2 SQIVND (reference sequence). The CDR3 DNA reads TGTGCCAGTAGTATACAGGGGGGTAAAGAGACCCAGTACTTC. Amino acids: CASSIQGGKETQYF.

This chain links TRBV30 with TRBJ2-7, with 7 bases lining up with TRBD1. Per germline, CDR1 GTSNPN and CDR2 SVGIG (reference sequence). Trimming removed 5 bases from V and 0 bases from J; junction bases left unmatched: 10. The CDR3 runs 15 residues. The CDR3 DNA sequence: TGTGCCTGGGGTGACCGGGACAGCTACTCCTACGAGCAGTACGTC. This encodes CAWGDRDSYSYEQYV.

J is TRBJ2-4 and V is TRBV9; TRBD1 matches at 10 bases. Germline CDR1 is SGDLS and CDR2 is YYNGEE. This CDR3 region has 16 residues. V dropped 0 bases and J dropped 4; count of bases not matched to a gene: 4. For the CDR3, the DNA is TGTGCCAGCAGCGTAGGACAGGGGGCGCGTAAAAACATTCAGTACTTC. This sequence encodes CASSVGQGARKNIQYF.

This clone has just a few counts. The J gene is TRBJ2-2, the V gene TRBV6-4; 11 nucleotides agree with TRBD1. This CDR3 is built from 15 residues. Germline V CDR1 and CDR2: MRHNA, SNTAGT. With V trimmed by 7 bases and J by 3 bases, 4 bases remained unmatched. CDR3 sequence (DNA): TGTGCCAGCAAACCGGGACAGGGGGACACCGGGGAGCTGTTTTTT. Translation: CASKPGQGDTGELFF.

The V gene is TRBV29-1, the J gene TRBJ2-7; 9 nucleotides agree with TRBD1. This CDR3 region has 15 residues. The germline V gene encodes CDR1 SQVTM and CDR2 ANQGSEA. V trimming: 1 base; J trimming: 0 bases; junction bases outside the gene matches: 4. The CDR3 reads CSVEGGTGSSYEQYF. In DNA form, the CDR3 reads TGCAGCGTTGAAGGAGGGACAGGGTCCTCCTACGAGCAGTACTTC.

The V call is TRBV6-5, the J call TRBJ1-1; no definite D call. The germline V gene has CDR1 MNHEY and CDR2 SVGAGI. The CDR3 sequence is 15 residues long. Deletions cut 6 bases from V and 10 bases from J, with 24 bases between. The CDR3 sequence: CASRRDWSSVSGAFF. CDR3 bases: TGTGCCAGCAGGAGGGATTGGTCCTCGGTTTCGGGAGCTTTCTTT.

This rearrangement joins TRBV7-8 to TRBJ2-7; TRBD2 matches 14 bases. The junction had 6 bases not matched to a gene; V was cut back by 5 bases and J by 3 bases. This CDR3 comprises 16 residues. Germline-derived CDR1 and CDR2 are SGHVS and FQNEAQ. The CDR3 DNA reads TGTGCCAGCAGCAGGGGACTAGCGGGAGCCATCTACGAGCAGTACTTC. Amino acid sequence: CASSRGLAGAIYEQYF.

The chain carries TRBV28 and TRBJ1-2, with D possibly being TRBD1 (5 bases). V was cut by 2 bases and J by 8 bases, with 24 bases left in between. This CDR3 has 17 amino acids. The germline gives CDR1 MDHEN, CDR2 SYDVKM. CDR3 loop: CASSLPTLGQGSKGYTF. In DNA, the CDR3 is TGTGCCAGCAGTTTACCGACTTTAGGGCAGGGCTCAAAAGGCTACACCTTC.

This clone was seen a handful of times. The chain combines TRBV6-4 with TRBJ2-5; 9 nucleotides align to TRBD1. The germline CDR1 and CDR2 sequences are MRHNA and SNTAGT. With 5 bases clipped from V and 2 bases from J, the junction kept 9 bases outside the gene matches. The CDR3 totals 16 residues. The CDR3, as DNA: TGTGCCAGCAGTCCTACAGGGGGCGCGGGACAAGAGACCCAGTACTTC. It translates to CASSPTGGAGQETQYF.

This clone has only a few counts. CDR3 sequence (DNA): TGCAGCGTTAACAGGGGCGCAACTAATGAAAAACTGTTTTTT. Translating gives CSVNRGATNEKLFF. The V gene is TRBV29-1, the J gene TRBJ1-4, with 7 bases fitting TRBD1. The CDR3 runs 14 residues. V lost 5 bases and J lost 0; bases outside the gene matches: 3. CDR1 is SQVTM, CDR2 ANQGSEA, per germline.

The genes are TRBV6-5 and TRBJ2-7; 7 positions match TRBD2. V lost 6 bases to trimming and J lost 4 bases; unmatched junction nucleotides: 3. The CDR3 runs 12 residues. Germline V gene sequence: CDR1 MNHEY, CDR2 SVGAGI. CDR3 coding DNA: TGTGCCAGCAGGGCTAGCGGATACGAGCAGTACTTC. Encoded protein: CASRASGYEQYF.

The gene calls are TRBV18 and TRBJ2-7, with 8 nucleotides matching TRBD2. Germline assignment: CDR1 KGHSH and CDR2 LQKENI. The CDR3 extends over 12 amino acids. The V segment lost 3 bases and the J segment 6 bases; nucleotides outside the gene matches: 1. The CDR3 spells CASSPSGSEQYV. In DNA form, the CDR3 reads TGTGCCAGCTCACCCAGCGGGAGCGAGCAGTACGTC.

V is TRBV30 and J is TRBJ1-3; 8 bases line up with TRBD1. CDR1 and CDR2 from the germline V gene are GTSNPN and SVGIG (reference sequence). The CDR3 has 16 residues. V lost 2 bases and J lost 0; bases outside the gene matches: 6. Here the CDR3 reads CAWSRDRIFSGNTIYF. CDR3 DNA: TGTGCCTGGAGTCGGGACAGGATTTTCTCTGGAAACACCATATATTTT.

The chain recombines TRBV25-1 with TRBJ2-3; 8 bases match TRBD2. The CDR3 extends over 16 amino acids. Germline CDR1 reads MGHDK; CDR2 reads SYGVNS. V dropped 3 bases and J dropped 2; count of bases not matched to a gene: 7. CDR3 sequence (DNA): TGTGCCAGCAGTGAGGATGCGGGAGGACCCACAGATACGCAGTATTTT. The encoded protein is CASSEDAGGPTDTQYF.

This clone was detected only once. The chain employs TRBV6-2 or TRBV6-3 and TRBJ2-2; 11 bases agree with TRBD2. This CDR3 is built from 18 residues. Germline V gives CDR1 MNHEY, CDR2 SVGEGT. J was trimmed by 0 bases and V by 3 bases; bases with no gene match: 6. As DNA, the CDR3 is TGTGCCAGCAGTTATACCACTAGCGGGGGCTCGAACACCGGGGAGCTGTTTTTT. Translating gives CASSYTTSGGSNTGELFF.

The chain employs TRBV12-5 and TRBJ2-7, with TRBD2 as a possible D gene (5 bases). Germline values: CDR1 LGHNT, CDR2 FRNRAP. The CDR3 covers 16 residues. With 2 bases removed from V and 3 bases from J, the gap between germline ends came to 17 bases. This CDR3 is CASGLRSRGWNYEQYF. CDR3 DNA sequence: TGTGCTAGTGGTTTGAGATCGCGCGGGTGGAACTACGAGCAGTACTTC.

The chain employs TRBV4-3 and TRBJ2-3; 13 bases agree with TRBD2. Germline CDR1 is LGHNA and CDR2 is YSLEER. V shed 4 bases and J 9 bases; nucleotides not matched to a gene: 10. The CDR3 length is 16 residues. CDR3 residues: CASSRYEGLAGDTQYF. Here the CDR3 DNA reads TGCGCCAGCAGCCGGTACGAAGGACTAGCGGGAGACACGCAGTATTTT.

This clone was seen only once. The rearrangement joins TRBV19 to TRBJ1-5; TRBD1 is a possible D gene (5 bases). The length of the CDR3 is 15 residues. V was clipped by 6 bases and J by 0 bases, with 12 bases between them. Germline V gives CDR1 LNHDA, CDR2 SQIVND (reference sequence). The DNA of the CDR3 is TGTGCCAGTAGGGCGGGACGGAATAGCAATCAGCCCCAGCATTTT. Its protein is CASRAGRNSNQPQHF.

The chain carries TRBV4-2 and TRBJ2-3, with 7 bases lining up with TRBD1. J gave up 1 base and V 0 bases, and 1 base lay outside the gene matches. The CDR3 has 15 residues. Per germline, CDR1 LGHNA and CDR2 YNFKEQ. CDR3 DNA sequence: TGTGCCAGCAGCCAAGATGGACAGGGCACAGATACGCAGTATTTT. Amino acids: CASSQDGQGTDTQYF.

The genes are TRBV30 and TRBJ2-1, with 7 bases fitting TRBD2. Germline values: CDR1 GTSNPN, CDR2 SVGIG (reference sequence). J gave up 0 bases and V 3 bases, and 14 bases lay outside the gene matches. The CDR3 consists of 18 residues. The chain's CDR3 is CAWRGRGTILGSYNEQFF. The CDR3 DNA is TGTGCCTGGAGGGGGCGCGGGACTATACTGGGCTCCTACAATGAGCAGTTCTTC.

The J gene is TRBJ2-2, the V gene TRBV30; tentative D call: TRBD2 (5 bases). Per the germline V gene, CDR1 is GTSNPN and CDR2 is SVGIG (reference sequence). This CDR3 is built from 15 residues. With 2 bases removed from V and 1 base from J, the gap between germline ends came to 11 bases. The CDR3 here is CAWSLEAGNTGELFF. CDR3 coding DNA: TGTGCCTGGAGTCTGGAGGCAGGGAACACCGGGGAGCTGTTTTTT.

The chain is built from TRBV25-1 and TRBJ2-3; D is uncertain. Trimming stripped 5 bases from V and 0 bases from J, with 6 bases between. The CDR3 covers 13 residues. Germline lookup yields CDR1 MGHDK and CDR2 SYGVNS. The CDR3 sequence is CASSTQSTDTQYF. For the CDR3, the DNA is TGTGCCAGCAGTACGCAGAGCACAGATACGCAGTATTTT.

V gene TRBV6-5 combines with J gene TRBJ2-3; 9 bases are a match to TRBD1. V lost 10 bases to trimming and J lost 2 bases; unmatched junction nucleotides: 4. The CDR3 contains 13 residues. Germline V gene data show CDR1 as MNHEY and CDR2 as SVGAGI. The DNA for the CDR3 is TGTGCCAACCGGGACAGGGTCACAGATACGCAGTATTTT. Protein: CANRDRVTDTQYF.

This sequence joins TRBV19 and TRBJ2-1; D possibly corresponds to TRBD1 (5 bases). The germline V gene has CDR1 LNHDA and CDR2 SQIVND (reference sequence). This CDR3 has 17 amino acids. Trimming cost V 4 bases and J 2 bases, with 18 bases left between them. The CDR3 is CASSTQGWSPPYNEQFF. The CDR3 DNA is TGTGCCAGTAGTACCCAGGGCTGGAGTCCCCCCTACAATGAGCAGTTCTTC. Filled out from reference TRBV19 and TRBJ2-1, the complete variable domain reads DGGITQSPKYLFRKEGQNVTLSCEQNLNHDAMYWYRQDPGQGLRLIYYSQIVNDFQKGDIAEGYSVSREKKESFPLTVTSAQKNPTAFYLCASSTQGWSPPYNEQFFGPGTRLTVL.

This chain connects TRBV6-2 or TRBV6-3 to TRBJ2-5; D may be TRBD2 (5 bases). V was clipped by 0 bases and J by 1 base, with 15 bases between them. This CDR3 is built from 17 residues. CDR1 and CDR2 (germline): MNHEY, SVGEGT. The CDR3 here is CASSYSGVTLLQETQYF. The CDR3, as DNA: TGTGCCAGCAGTTACTCGGGAGTAACCCTCCTCCAAGAGACCCAGTACTTC.